The clone carrying this T cell receptor beta chain occurred many times. The antigen is unknown. TCRdb re-analysed the 5' RACE reads in MiXCR, keeping a single row per CDR3 protein. The top ten hold under 2% of the sample, which has roughly 690,000 distinct CDR3 sequences, 6% to 6.5% seen once. The CDR3 has 15 amino acids. The V gene's germline CDR1 is SGDLS and CDR2 YYNGEE. V dropped 1 base and J dropped 2 bases, with 10 bases sitting between them. These data belong to a study of identical twins. General study findings and limits: Beta out-of-frame twin sharing showed a weaker excess. Shared out-of-frame alpha sequences (those common to twins) showed excess low generation probability. The same donors were not followed; conclusions instead depended on cross-sectional statistical analysis.

The clonotype comes from a man between 18 and 35 years old in good health. The gene calls are TRBV9 and TRBJ2-1; D not resolved. Sample: naive T cells sorted from blood. The CDR3: CASSVSPETYNEQFF. The CDR3 DNA is TGTGCCAGCAGCGTATCCCCGGAAACCTACAATGAGCAGTTCTTC.